The source of this T cell receptor (beta chain) is a study of radiotherapy plus CTLA-4 blockade in lung cancer (dated by TCRdb to between 2018 and 2020). Broadly, across the study: Among enrolled patients, 18% had an objective response and about 30% reached disease control.

This clone appeared once. Its antigen has not been determined. One base away there is no much larger clone; base qualities are not given. In this study, focal radiation therapy paired with CTLA-4 blockade (ipilimumab) was tested in patients who had chemo-refractory metastatic non-small-cell lung cancer. CDR1 and CDR2, looked up from the germline V gene, are MDHEN and SYDVKM. The CDR3 goes from the cysteine to the phenylalanine over 19 residues. Only the CDR3 part of the read is kept: 57 bases, read in frame from the first base. V is trimmed back by 7 bases and J by 3 bases, and the junction contains 23 bases that no gene match accounts for. Library generation was performed with the immunoSEQ multiplex PCR assay. TCRdb re-hosts the immuneACCESS table, in-frame sequences only. Its copies lack some clones; in the studies checked, an unresolved V gene accounts for under half of them, and the cause for the rest is not known. The sample table records some 110,000 clones; 81% of these occur just once. The ten largest clones represent 3% to 4% of the sample.

Overall study results and their limits: The strongest predictors of response, as reported, were early dynamic changes in blood T cell clones along with a rise in serum interferon-beta after radiation. TCR clones derived from tumors expanded in peripheral blood after treatment with radiotherapy and ipilimumab.

The material was peripheral blood, obtained from a patient treated with radiotherapy plus ipilimumab. This receptor was taken from a human donor with non-small cell lung cancer that progressed on radiotherapy plus ipilimumab. Some clones in this sample may be carry-over from other donors' samples. The rearrangement joined TRBV28 to TRBJ2-7; a stretch of 8 junction bases matches TRBD1. The CDR3 is CASNPRWTGSPTALYEQYF. The nucleotide sequence is TGTGCCAGCAACCCCAGGTGGACAGGGTCCCCTACCGCCCTCTACGAGCAGTACTTC. The entire variable domain, with the stretches around the CDR3 drawn from the reference TRBV28 and TRBJ2-7 proteins, is DVKVTQSSRYLVKRTGEKVFLECVQDMDHENMFWYRQDPGLGLRLIYFSYDVKMKEKGDIPEGYSVSREKKERFSLILESASTNQTSMYLCASNPRWTGSPTALYEQYFGPGTRLTVT.